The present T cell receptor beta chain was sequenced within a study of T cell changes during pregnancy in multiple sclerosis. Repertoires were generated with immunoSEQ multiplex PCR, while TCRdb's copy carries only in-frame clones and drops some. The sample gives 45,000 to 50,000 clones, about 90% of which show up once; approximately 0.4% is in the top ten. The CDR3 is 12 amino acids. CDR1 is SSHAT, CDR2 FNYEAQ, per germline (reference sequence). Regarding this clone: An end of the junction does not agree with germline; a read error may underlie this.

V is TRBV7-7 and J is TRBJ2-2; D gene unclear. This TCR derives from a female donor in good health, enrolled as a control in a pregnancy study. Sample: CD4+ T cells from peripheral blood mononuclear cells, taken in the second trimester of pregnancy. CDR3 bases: TGTGCTAGCAGCTCCTTAGCCGGGGAGCTGTTTTTT. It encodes CASSSLAGELFF.